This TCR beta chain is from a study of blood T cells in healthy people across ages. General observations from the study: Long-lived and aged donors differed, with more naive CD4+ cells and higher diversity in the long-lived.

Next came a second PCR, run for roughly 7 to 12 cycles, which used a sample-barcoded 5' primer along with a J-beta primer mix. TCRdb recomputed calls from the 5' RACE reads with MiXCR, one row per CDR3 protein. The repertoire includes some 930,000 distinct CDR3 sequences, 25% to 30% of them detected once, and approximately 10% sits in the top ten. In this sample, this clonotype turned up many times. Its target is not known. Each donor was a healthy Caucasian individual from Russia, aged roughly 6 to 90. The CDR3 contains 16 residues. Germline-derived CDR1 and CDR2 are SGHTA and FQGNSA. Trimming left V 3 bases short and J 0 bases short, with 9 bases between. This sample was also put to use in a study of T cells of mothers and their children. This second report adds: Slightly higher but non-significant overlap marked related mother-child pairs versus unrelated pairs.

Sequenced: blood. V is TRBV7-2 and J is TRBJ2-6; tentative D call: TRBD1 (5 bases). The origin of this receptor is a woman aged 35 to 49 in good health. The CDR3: CASSLGLSSGANVLTF. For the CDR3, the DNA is TGTGCCAGCAGCTTGGGGCTCAGCTCTGGGGCCAACGTCCTGACTTTC.